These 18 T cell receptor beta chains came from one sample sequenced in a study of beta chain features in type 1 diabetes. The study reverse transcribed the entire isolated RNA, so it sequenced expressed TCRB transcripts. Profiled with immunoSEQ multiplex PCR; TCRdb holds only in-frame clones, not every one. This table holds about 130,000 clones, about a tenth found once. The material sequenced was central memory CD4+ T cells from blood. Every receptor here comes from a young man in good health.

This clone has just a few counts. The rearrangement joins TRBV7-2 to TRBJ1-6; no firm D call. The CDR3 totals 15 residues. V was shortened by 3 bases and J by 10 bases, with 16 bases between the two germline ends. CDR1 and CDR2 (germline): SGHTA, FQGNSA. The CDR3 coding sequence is TGTGCCAGCAGCTTGTCCGTGGGAGCGGAGTCACCCCTCCACTTT. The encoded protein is CASSLSVGAESPLHF.

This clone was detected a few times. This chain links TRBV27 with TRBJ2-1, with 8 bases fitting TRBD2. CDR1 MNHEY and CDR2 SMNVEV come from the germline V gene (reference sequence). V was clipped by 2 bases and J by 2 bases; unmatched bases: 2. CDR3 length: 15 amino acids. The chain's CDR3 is CASSLVGGAYNEQFF. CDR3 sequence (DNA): TGTGCCAGCAGTTTAGTCGGGGGGGCCTACAATGAGCAGTTCTTC.

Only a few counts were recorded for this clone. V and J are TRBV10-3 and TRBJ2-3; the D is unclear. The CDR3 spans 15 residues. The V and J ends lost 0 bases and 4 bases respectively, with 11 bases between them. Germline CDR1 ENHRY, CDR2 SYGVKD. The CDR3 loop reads CAISESSGFADTQYF. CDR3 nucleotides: TGTGCCATCAGTGAGTCTTCGGGTTTTGCAGATACGCAGTATTTT.

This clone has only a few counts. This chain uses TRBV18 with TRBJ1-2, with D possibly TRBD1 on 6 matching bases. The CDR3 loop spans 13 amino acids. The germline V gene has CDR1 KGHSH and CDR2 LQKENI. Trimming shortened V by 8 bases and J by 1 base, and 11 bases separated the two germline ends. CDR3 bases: TGTGCCAGCACGACAGGAGATAACTATGGCTACACCTTC. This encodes CASTTGDNYGYTF.

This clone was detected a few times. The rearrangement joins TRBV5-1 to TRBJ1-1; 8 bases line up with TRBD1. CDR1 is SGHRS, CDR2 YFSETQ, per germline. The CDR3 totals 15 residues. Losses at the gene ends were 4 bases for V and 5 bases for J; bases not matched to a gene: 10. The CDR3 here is CASSTGQGVGTEAFF. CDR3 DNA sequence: TGCGCCAGCAGCACTGGACAGGGTGTGGGGACTGAAGCTTTCTTT.

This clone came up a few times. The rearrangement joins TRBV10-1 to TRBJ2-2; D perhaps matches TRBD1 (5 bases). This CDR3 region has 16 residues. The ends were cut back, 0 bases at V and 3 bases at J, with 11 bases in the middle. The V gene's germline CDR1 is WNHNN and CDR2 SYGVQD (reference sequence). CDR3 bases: TGCGCCAGCAGTGAGTCCAGAGCCAGGGACACCGGGGAGCTGTTTTTT. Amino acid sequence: CASSESRARDTGELFF.

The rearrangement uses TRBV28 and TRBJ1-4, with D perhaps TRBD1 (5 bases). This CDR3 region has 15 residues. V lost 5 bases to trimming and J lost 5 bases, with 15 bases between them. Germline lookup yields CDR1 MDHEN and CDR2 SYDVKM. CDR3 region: CASSLPVGGNEKLFF. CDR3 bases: TGTGCCAGCAGTCTACCCGTGGGGGGGAATGAAAAACTGTTTTTT.

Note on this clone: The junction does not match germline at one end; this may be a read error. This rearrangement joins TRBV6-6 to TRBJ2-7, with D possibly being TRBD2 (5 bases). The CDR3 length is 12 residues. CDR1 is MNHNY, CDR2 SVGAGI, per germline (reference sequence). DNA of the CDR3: TGTGCCATCAGTGATTCGGGGATTGAGCAGTACTTC. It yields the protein CAISDSGIEQYF.

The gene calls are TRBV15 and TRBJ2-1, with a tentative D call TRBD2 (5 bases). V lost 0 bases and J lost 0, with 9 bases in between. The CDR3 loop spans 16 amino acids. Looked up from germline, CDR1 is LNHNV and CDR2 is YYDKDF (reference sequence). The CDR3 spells CATSRDSVTSYNEQFF. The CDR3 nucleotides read TGTGCCACCAGCAGAGATAGCGTTACCTCCTACAATGAGCAGTTCTTC.

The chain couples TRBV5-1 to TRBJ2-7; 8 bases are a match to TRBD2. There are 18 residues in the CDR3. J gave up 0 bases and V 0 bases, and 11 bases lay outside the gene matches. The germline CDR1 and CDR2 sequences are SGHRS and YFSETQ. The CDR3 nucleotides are TGCGCCAGCAGCTTGGCTCCAGCGGGGGCCTTAAGCTCCTACGAGCAGTACTTC. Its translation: CASSLAPAGALSSYEQYF.

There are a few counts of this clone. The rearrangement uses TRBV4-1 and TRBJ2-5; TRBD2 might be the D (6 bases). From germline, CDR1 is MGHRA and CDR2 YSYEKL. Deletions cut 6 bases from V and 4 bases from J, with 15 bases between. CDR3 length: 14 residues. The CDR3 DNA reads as TGCGCCAGCAGTAAAAAGGGAGGCGGAGAGACCCAGTACTTC. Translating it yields CASSKKGGGETQYF.

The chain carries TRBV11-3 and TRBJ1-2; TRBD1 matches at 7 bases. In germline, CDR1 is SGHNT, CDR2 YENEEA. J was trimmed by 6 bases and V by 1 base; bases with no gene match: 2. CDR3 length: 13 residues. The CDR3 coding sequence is TGTGCCAGCAGCTTAGGAGGGGGCGATGGCTACACCTTC. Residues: CASSLGGGDGYTF.

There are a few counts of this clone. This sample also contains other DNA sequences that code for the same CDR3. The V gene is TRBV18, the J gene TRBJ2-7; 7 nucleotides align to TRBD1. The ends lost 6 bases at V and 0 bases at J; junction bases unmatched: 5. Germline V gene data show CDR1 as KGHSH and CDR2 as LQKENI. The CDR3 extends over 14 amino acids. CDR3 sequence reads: CASSPGQSSYEQYF. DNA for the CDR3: TGTGCCAGCTCCCCGGGACAGAGCTCCTACGAGCAGTACTTC.

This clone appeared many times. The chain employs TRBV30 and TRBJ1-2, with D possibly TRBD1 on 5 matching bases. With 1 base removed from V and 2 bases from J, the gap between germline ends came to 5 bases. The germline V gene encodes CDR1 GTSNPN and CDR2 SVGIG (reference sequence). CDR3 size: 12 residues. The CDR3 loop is CAWSAGNYGYTF. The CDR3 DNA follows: TGTGCCTGGAGTGCAGGGAACTATGGCTACACCTTC.

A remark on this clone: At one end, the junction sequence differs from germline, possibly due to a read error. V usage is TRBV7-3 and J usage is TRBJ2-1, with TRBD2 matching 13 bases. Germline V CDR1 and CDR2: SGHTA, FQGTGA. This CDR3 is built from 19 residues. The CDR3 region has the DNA TGTGCCAGCAGCTCCCCCGGCGGACTAGCGGGGGTCACCTACAATGAGCAGCTCTTC. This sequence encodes CASSSPGGLAGVTYNEQLF.

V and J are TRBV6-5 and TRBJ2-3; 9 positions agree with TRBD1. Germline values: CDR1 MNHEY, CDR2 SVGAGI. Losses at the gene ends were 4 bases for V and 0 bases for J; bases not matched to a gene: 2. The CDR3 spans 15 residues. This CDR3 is CASSSGQGSTDTQYF. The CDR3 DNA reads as TGTGCCAGCAGTTCGGGACAGGGAAGCACAGATACGCAGTATTTT.

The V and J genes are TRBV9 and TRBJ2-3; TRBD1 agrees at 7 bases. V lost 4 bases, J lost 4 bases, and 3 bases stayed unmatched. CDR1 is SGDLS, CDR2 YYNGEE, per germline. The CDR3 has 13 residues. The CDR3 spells CASSFTGADTQYF. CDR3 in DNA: TGTGCCAGCAGCTTCACAGGGGCAGATACGCAGTATTTT.

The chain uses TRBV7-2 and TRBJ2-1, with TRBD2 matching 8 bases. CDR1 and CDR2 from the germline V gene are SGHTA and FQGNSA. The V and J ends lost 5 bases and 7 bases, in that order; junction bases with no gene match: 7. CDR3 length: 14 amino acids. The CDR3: CASSTGTSPNEQFF. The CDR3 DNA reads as TGTGCCAGCAGCACCGGGACTAGTCCGAATGAGCAGTTCTTC.